This T cell receptor (beta chain) was identified during a study of breast tumors, draining lymph nodes, adjacent tissues. The study's findings and limits: The data were judged consistent with most tumor T cells coming from lymph node and expanding in tumor. Compared with lymph nodes, tumors were less diverse; compared with nontumor tissue, more. Compared with basal-like, luminal-like tumors shared significantly more repertoire with nontumor tissue.

From the multiplex PCR reads, TCRdb called clonotypes with MiXCR, one entry per CDR3 protein. The sample carries 130,000 or so distinct CDR3 sequences, about a fifth recorded once. The CDR3 covers 18 residues. CDR1 is LNHNV, CDR2 YYDKDF, per germline (reference sequence). As to this clonotype: The antigen remains undetermined. Its ends do not fully match the called genes, so a read error is possible.

Breast cancer patients provided tissue from their axillary draining lymph nodes. The origin of this receptor is a female donor with breast cancer. Some clones in this sample may be carry-over from other donors' samples. The J gene is TRBJ2-6, the V gene TRBV15; possible D gene TRBD1, 5 bases. Source material: axillary lymph node tissue. The CDR3 sequence: CATSRAQTVSSGANVLTF. The CDR3 DNA reads TGTGCCACCAGCAGAGCACAGACAGTCAGCTCTGGGGCCAACGTCCTGACCTTC.